Listed below are T cell receptor beta chains from one sample, sequenced in a study of graft-versus-host responses after intestinal transplantation. Clones were sequenced by immunoSEQ multiplex PCR, and TCRdb holds only the in-frame ones, with some missing. Of more than 85,000 clones detected, roughly 91% appear once; the ten largest clones hold 1.5% to 2.5%. These receptors' targets are unknown. The starting material was unstimulated CD8+ T cells sorted from spleen or lymph node cells, obtained before intestinal transplant. The receptors stem from a human donor who received an intestinal transplant. Both conserved end residues are part of each CDR3. The D gene is left open where the match is weak. Size tells how often a clone was seen (once, few, many) or the class of an expanded clone, and some rows leave it out.

cdr3_nt cdr3_aa clone_size d_call j_call v_call
TGCGCCAGCAGCTTGGGGGACAGTGCGACCGGGGAGCTGTTTTTT CASSLGDSATGELFF - TRBD1 TRBJ2-2 TRBV4-3
TGTGCCAGCAGCTTGGAGATGGAGGGCCAGGGTCATGGCTACACCTTC CASSLEMEGQGHGYTF - - TRBJ1-2 TRBV5-6
TGTGCCAGCAGCTTGGGAGGGGGAAGCAATTCACCCCTCCACTTT CASSLGGGSNSPLHF few - TRBJ1-6 TRBV5-6
TGTGCCAGCAGCTTAAGTAAGACGGGGTTGAACACTGAAGCTTTCTTT CASSLSKTGLNTEAFF once - TRBJ1-1 TRBV7-6
TGTGCCAGCAGCTTCGGGTATTCGGGAGAGGGCACAGATACGCAGTATTTT CASSFGYSGEGTDTQYF - - TRBJ2-3 TRBV11-2
TGTGCCAGCAGCGGGGGAGCGGGGACCTTCTACGAGCAGTACTTC CASSGGAGTFYEQYF - TRBD2 TRBJ2-7 TRBV14
TGTGCCAGCAGCCCAGAGGGCACTGAAGCTTTCTTT CASSPEGTEAFF - - TRBJ1-1 TRBV11-3
TGTGCCATCCTCGGACGAGGGTCGAACACTGAAGCTTTCTTT CAILGRGSNTEAFF - - TRBJ1-1 TRBV7-9
TGTGCCAGCAGTTTACAGGGGTATGGAAACACCATATATTTT CASSLQGYGNTIYF - - TRBJ1-3 TRBV27
TGTGCCAGCAGTTCAGGCGACCGAAGCTCCTACGAGCAGTACTTC CASSSGDRSSYEQYF - - TRBJ2-7 TRBV6-6
TGCGCCAGCAGCCAAGATAAGGCGGGGCCAGAGACCCAGTACTTC CASSQDKAGPETQYF - - TRBJ2-5 TRBV4-3
TGTGCCAGCAGCTTAAGCGGGCTTGGAGGCGACACTGAAGCTTTCTTT CASSLSGLGGDTEAFF - - TRBJ1-1 TRBV7-9
TGTGCCAGCAGCTTCCAGGGGGAAGCTTTCTTT CASSFQGEAFF - - TRBJ1-1 TRBV7-8
TGTGCCAGCAGCTCATTAGCGGGGGGCTACGAGCAGTACTTC CASSSLAGGYEQYF - TRBD2 TRBJ2-7 TRBV7-9
TGTGCCAGCAGCTCCGGGACAGCGACGGAGCAGTACTTC CASSSGTATEQYF - TRBD1 TRBJ2-7 TRBV7-9
TGTGCCAGCAGCGCCCACGGGACTACGGGCACTGAAGCTTTCTTT CASSAHGTTGTEAFF - - TRBJ1-1 TRBV9
TGTGCCAGCAGCTTGGGACAGGGAGATGCTTTCTTT CASSLGQGDAFF - TRBD1 TRBJ1-1 TRBV7-9
TGTGCCAGCAGTCGAAGGTCTAGCGGGGTACCCTCCTACAATGAGCAGTTCTTC CASSRRSSGVPSYNEQFF - TRBD2 TRBJ2-1 TRBV2
TGTGCCAGCAGTGAAGGGGAGAGAACAGATACGCAGTATTTT CASSEGERTDTQYF - - TRBJ2-3 TRBV6-1
TGTGCCACCAGCAGAGATCTTGGTGGCGGGGGCACTGAAGCTTTCTTT CATSRDLGGGGTEAFF - - TRBJ1-1 TRBV15
TGTGCCTGGAGCACATTTCAGGGAACCGGGGAGCTGTTTTTT CAWSTFQGTGELFF - - TRBJ2-2 TRBV30
TGTGCCAGCAGCTGGGAAGCAGGGGGCACTGAAGCTTTCTTT CASSWEAGGTEAFF - TRBD1 TRBJ1-1 TRBV5-4
TGTGCCAGCAGCAGTACAGGGTCTCTGAACACTGAAGCTTTCTTT CASSSTGSLNTEAFF - - TRBJ1-1 TRBV7-9
TGCGCCAGCAGCCAAATTAAGGGGCAGGAAGCTTTCTTT CASSQIKGQEAFF - - TRBJ1-1 TRBV4-3
TGTGCCAGCACCCCCACAGGGGGAAGTTCCTACGAGCAGTACTTC CASTPTGGSSYEQYF - TRBD1 TRBJ2-7 TRBV2
TGTGCCAGCAGCTCACCTAATGGTCGTCTAGCGGGGGACGGAGAGACCCAGTACTTC CASSSPNGRLAGDGETQYF - TRBD2 TRBJ2-5 TRBV7-2
TGTGCCAGCAGCGTAGGGACATTTAGCGAGCAGTACTTC CASSVGTFSEQYF - - TRBJ2-7 TRBV9
TGTGCCAGCAGCTTATATTTAGAGGCATACGAGCAGTACTTC CASSLYLEAYEQYF - - TRBJ2-7 TRBV7-2
TGTGCCAGCAGTGAAATGTTACAGCCCACCGGGGAGCTGTTTTTT CASSEMLQPTGELFF - - TRBJ2-2 TRBV2
TGTGCCAGCAGTTTATCCGGGCAAGCGGGACTAGCGGGCGGGGAGCTGTTTTTT CASSLSGQAGLAGGELFF - TRBD2 TRBJ2-2 TRBV28
TGTGCCAGCAGCTTAGATCCAGGGCTCAGCACAGATACGCAGTATTTT CASSLDPGLSTDTQYF - - TRBJ2-3 TRBV7-2
TGTGCCAGTAGTATAGCGGGCAGGGGAAGCTCCTACGAGCAGTACTTC CASSIAGRGSSYEQYF - - TRBJ2-7 TRBV19
TGTGCCAGCAGTTCTCCCCGGGACAGGGGTTACAATGAGCAGTTCTTC CASSSPRDRGYNEQFF - TRBD1 TRBJ2-1 TRBV5-8
TGCGCCAGCAGTCTAGGGGAGGCTGAGCAGTTCTTC CASSLGEAEQFF - - TRBJ2-1 TRBV10-1
TGTGCCAGCAGCCCCCTTGTGGCCCAAGAGACCCAGTACTTC CASSPLVAQETQYF - - TRBJ2-5 TRBV27
TGTGCCAGCAGCTTTTCTTACGAGCAGTACTTC CASSFSYEQYF - - TRBJ2-7 TRBV7-9
TGCAGCGTCCCCCGACTAGCGGGTTACACAGATACGCAGTATTTT CSVPRLAGYTDTQYF - TRBD2 TRBJ2-3 TRBV29-1
TGCGCCAGCAGCCAAGATGGAGGGCGTGGCACAGATACGCAGTATTTT CASSQDGGRGTDTQYF - - TRBJ2-3 TRBV4-3
TGTGCCAGCAGCGTGACAGGAAACTCCTATGAAAAACTGTTTTTT CASSVTGNSYEKLFF - - TRBJ1-4 TRBV5-5
TGTGCCAGCAGCGTAGGCGGGGGGACCTACGAGCAGTACTTC CASSVGGGTYEQYF - TRBD2 TRBJ2-7 TRBV9
TGTGCCAGCAGATCATCCACAGGGTACACTGAAGCTTTCTTT CASRSSTGYTEAFF - - TRBJ1-1 TRBV27